The source of this T cell receptor (beta chain) is a study of early T cells in non-severe SARS-CoV-2 infection (dated by TCRdb to the early 2020s). In terms of the full investigation: Bulk RNA from unsorted whole blood was used for TCR sequencing, so alpha and beta chains could not be paired.

The library was produced with 5' RACE. The sample was run on a NextSeq 500. In the TCR library protocol, unique molecular identifiers were attached to individual cDNA molecules to correct for PCR bias and sequencing error. Both TCR alpha and beta chains were sequenced, and tight co-correlation was observed between alpha and beta sequence abundances in each sample. The study's processing was this. Decombinator V4 was used to annotate the V gene, J gene and CDR3 of the TCR sequences. TCRs were defined as expanded if a significant change between any two time points was detected under a Poisson model with p below 0.0001. TCR abundances were normalised to the total number of TCRs sequenced per sample and were expressed as counts per million. MAIT TCRs were defined by TRAV1-2 paired with TRAJ12, TRAJ20 or TRAJ33, and iNKT TCRs by TRAV10 paired with TRAJ18. VDJdb, accessed on 1 November 2021, was searched for TCRs annotated for CMV, EBV and SARS-CoV-2, and TCRs annotated for more than one antigen were excluded. The raw public reads went through TCRdb reprocessing: fastp at Q25, MiXCR clone calling, in-frame beta chains kept. All rows with the same CDR3 protein become a single entry with the most common DNA and genes. TCRdb's processing, not the study's, gives the V and J calls here. This sample gives approximately 110,000 distinct CDR3 sequences in total; about 15% of them show up just once. Less than 25% of the sample belongs to the ten largest clones.

Overall results and qualifications from the work: VDJdb matching was skewed toward anti-spike CD8 responses, so virus-specific expansions were likely underestimated and private and CD4 specificities were missed.

The CDR3 has 16 amino acids, counting the end cysteine and phenylalanine. Only the CDR3 DNA stays, 48 bases, in frame from base 1. V and J lose 4 bases and 0 bases, and a span of 14 bases separates them. Per the germline V gene, SGDLS is the CDR1 and YYNGEE is the CDR2. This was a case-control study nested in a cohort of healthcare workers in London, UK, who had nasopharyngeal swab PCR tests and blood samples taken every week. Healthcare workers were enrolled in the week of the UK lockdown, from 23 to 31 March 2020, and were followed every week for up to roughly 16 weeks. Many counts were recorded for this clonotype. The antigen it recognizes is unknown. Base qualities were left out, and no much larger clone turns up one base away.

The sequence joins TRBV9 to TRBJ2-1; the D region may be TRBD1 or TRBD2, each matching 5 bases equally. The sequencing sample was made of whole blood. This TCR was recovered from an adult who was a healthcare worker with PCR-confirmed SARS-CoV-2 infection or an uninfected control (not recorded which). The CDR3 region: CASSPRDRSSYNEQFF. The base sequence is TGTGCCAGCAGCCCACGGGACCGAAGCTCCTACAATGAGCAGTTCTTC. Supplemented by the reference TRBV9 and TRBJ2-1 proteins around the CDR3, the complete variable domain is DSGVTQTPKHLITATGQRVTLRCSPRSGDLSVYWYQQSLDQGLQFLIQYYNGEERAKGNILERFSAQQFPDLHSELNLSSLELGDSALYFCASSPRDRSSYNEQFFGPGTRLTVL.